The TCR beta chain under discussion was sequenced for a study of blood T cells in healthy people across ages. General study findings and limits: Long-lived donors carried more naive CD4+ cells and greater diversity than aged donors. CMV status of donors was unknown, possibly confounding expanded clonotype changes.

Trimming left V 1 base short and J 4 bases short, with 6 bases between. The CDR3 runs to 13 residues. Germline-derived CDR1 and CDR2 are SGHRS and YFSETQ. This clonotype was detected a few times. The antigen remains unidentified. Combining a sample-barcoded 5' primer with a J-beta primer mix, a second PCR ran for 7 to 11 cycles. Every cDNA was tagged by a template-switch adaptor with 12 random nucleotides. Each sample yielded at least 2.5 million CDR3-containing paired-end reads. MiXCR, applied by TCRdb to the 5' RACE reads, yields one record per CDR3 protein. The data contain 580,000 or so distinct CDR3 sequences, 40% to 55% of them singletons.

The chain uses TRBV5-1 and TRBJ2-1; D not resolved. This TCR was recovered from an elderly man in good health. The sample was blood. CDR3 residues: CASSLWGYNEQFF. CDR3 sequence (DNA): TGCGCCAGCAGCTTGTGGGGTTACAATGAGCAGTTCTTC.